This T cell receptor (beta chain) comes out of a study of blood T cell repertoires in COVID-19. For the study at large: COVID-19 samples, acute and convalescent, were from the United States, Italy and Spain. T cells, B-cell-depleted T cells, or PBMCs supplied cDNA or gDNA.

CDR3 length: 16 amino acids. V was pared by 3 bases and J by 2 bases, with 16 bases between. CDR1 is LNHDA and CDR2 is SQIVND in the germline V gene (reference sequence). Produced via immunoSEQ multiplex PCR; TCRdb's table is partial and in-frame only. Of 300,000 to 400,000 clones listed, approximately 91% were seen once; the top ten hold 3% to 5%. Clinical history as reported by participants underpinned cohort assignment. V is TRBV19 and J is TRBJ1-2; D is undetermined. Sequencing was performed on PBMCs or T cells enriched from blood (not recorded which). This clonotype was obtained from a young woman who had been exposed to COVID-19. The chain's CDR3 is CASSIRRLRKNYGYTF. CDR3 coding DNA: TGTGCCAGTAGTATCCGGAGGCTGCGGAAAAACTATGGCTACACCTTC. The full variable domain, rest sourced from reference TRBV19 and TRBJ1-2, is DGGITQSPKYLFRKEGQNVTLSCEQNLNHDAMYWYRQDPGQGLRLIYYSQIVNDFQKGDIAEGYSVSREKKESFPLTVTSAQKNPTAFYLCASSIRRLRKNYGYTFGSGTRLTVV.